Described below is a single T cell receptor beta chain sequence and its context. TCRdb's table, derived via immunoSEQ multiplex PCR, lists solely in-frame clones and lacks some. The sample has 2 million to 2.5 million clones, approximately 95% seen once. This sample stems from a study of shared clonotypes between healthy human individuals. Germline loops: CDR1 GTSNPN, CDR2 SVGIG (reference sequence). This CDR3 is built from 13 residues. Trimming left V 5 bases short and J 2 bases short, with 12 bases between. The sample taken for sequencing was naive CD4+ T cells from PBMCs. Subset in this sample: CD45RA+ positively selected. The V call is TRBV30, the J call TRBJ1-1; D might be TRBD1 (6 bases). The receptor's source is a man aged 18 to 29 in good health. Some clones in this sample may be carry-over from other donors' samples. CDR3 in amino acids: CAWGGQINTEAFF. CDR3 nucleotides: TGTGCCTGGGGCGGACAGATAAACACTGAAGCTTTCTTT.